The clone carrying this TCR beta chain was detected only once. This sample is drawn from a study of blood T cell repertoires in COVID-19. Here immunoSEQ multiplex PCR was the method, and the copy in TCRdb shows in-frame clones only, minus some. This table has fewer than 350,000 clones, approximately 90% appearing once. The CDR3 runs to 11 residues. V lost 8 bases to trimming and J lost 9 bases, with 11 bases between them. CDR1 is MNHNY and CDR2 is SVGAGI in the germline V gene (reference sequence). J is TRBJ2-1 and V is TRBV6-6; the D gene is possibly TRBD2 (5 bases). This sequence was found in a woman aged 40 to 50 with acute COVID-19. The sample was PBMCs or T cells enriched from blood (not recorded which). CDR3 protein: CASGSYREQFF. CDR3 sequence (DNA): TGTGCCAGCGGGAGCTACCGTGAGCAGTTCTTC.